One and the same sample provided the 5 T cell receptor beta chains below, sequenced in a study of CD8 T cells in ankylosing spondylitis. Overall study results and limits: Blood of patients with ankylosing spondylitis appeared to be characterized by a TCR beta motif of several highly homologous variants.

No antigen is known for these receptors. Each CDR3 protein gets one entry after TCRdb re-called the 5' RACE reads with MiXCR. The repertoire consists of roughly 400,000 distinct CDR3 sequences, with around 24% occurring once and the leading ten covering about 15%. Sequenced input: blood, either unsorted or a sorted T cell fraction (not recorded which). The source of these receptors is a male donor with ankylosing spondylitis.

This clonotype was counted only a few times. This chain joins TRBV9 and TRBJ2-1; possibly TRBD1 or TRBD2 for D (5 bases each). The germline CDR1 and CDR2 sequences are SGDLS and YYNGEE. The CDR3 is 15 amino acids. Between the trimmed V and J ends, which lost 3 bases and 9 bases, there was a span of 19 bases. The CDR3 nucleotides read TGTGCCAGCAGCGCGGATTATGGGGGAGAATTTGAGCAGTTCTTC. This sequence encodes CASSADYGGEFEQFF.

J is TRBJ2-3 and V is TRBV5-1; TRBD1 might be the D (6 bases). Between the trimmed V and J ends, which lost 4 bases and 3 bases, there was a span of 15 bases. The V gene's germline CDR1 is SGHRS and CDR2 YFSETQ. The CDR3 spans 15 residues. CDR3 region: CASSPARGTTDTQYF. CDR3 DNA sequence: TGCGCCAGCAGCCCGGCCAGGGGTACGACAGATACGCAGTATTTT.

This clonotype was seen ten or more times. Here the CDR3 reads CASSQDSGRLWGTEAFF. CDR3 in DNA: TGCGCCAGCAGCCAAGATTCCGGGCGGTTGTGGGGCACTGAAGCTTTCTTT. The chain joins TRBV4-3 to TRBJ1-1, with no clear D. V was trimmed by 0 bases and J by 4 bases, leaving 18 bases between them. The CDR3 consists of 17 residues. Germline V gene data show CDR1 as LGHNA and CDR2 as YSLEER.

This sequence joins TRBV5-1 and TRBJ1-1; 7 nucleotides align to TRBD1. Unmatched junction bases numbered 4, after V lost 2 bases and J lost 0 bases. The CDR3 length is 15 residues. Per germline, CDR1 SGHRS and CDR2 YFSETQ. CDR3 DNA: TGCGCCAGCAGCTTTCCGGGACAGCTGAACACTGAAGCTTTCTTT. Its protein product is CASSFPGQLNTEAFF.

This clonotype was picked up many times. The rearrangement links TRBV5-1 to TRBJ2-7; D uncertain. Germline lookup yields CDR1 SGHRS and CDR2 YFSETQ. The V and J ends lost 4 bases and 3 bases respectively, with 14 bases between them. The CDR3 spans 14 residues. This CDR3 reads CASSTLGTDYEQYF. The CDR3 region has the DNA TGCGCCAGCAGCACACTTGGAACCGACTACGAGCAGTACTTC. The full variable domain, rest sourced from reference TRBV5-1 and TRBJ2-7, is KAGVTQTPRYLIKTRGQQVTLSCSPISGHRSVSWYQQTPGQGLQFLFEYFSETQRNKGNFPGRFSGRQFSNSRSEMNVSTLELGDSALYLCASSTLGTDYEQYFGPGTRLTVT.